The T cell receptor (beta chain) under discussion was sequenced for a study of T cell repertoires in cytomegalovirus infection. The overall study: HLA-C-restricted CMV epitopes, recently identified, and well-studied HLA-B-restricted ones were used by the study. Based on public TCR beta signatures, there were indications of CMV infection and of a matching HLA type.

This clonotype appeared a few times. The target antigen is unknown. Overall study results and limits: People with CMV and the relevant HLA were identified by cumulative public TCR beta family frequency. Ex vivo responses were dominated by HLA-C-restricted CMV-specific TCR beta clonotypes.

The germline V gene has CDR1 SGHAT and CDR2 FQNNGV. With 5 bases clipped from V and 2 bases from J, the junction kept 8 bases outside the gene matches. The CDR3 is 17 amino acids. Each CDR3 protein is one row after TCRdb ran MiXCR on the reads. The sample lists 700,000 to 950,000 distinct CDR3 sequences, about 31% occurring once. The sequences come from cultured CD8+ T cells from PBMCs, collected from culture after CMV antigen stimulation. This TCR derives from a human donor in good health (CMV status not recorded). Some clones in this sample may be carry-over from other donors' samples. This chain uses TRBV11-2 with TRBJ2-7, with 14 bases aligning to TRBD2. CDR3 in amino acids: CASSPRTSGGSTYEQYF. CDR3 in DNA: TGTGCCAGCAGCCCCCGGACTAGCGGGGGGTCCACCTACGAGCAGTACTTC. The complete variable domain, with remaining parts taken from reference TRBV11-2 and TRBJ2-7, reads EAGVAQSPRYKIIEKRQSVAFWCNPISGHATLYWYQQILGQGPKLLIQFQNNGVVDDSQLPKDRFSAERLKGVDSTLKIQPAKLEDSAVYLCASSPRTSGGSTYEQYFGPGTRLTVT.